This T cell receptor (beta chain) derives from a study of shared clonotypes between healthy human individuals. Overall study: Used for every donor were three CD4 naive, three CD4 memory, two CD8 naive and one CD8 memory plate.

Authors' analysis steps: ImmunoSEQ sequences covered only the junction and lacked quality scores; filtering therefore differed. The assay was immunoSEQ multiplex PCR, and TCRdb's table has in-frame clones only and misses some. The DNA gave D and trimming, while V, J and clone size come from that table. Here the sample spans around 1.4 million clones, about 98.5% being singletons. Adult Caucasians living in Nashville, Tennessee made up all of the donors. Trimming pared 0 bases from V and 0 bases from J, leaving 4 bases between. The CDR3 is made up of 14 amino acids. Germline assignment: CDR1 KGHSH and CDR2 LQKENI. About this clone itself: Other DNA variants within this sample encode the same CDR3.

The clonotype was recovered from a young man in good health. The chain couples TRBV18 to TRBJ2-3; D call uncertain. The material sequenced was naive CD4+ T cells sorted from blood. Subset of the sample: CD45RA+ positively selected. The CDR3 DNA is TGTGCCAGCTCACCACCGGGAAGCACAGATACGCAGTATTTT. This encodes CASSPPGSTDTQYF.